A single sample gave rise to the 21 T cell receptor beta chains below, sequenced in a study of T cell responses to AZD1222 COVID-19 vaccine. This table comes from immunoSEQ multiplex PCR, and its TCRdb copy is limited to in-frame clones, with some not included. The sample contains over 150,000 clones, roughly 91% of which appear only once. Material: peripheral blood, obtained 28 days after the second dose of the MenACWY control vaccine. The receptors derive from an adult who received the MenACWY meningococcal vaccine as a control.

This chain uses TRBV24-1 with TRBJ1-2, with D tentatively TRBD1 (5 bases). Germline-derived CDR1 and CDR2 are KGHDR and SFDVKD. V was clipped by 3 bases and J by 3 bases, with 10 bases between them. The CDR3 has 14 amino acids. CDR3 loop: CATSDGDVDYGYTF. The CDR3 bases are TGTGCCACCAGTGATGGGGACGTCGACTATGGCTACACCTTC.

The rearrangement uses TRBV2 and TRBJ2-2; D not certain. Between the trimmed V and J ends, which lost 6 bases and 8 bases, there was a span of 16 bases. Germline CDR1 SNHLY, CDR2 FYNNEI. This CDR3 spans 14 amino acids. CDR3: CASSAFGGAGELFF. Written as DNA, the CDR3 is TGTGCCAGCAGCGCCTTTGGCGGAGCGGGGGAGCTGTTTTTT.

The chain is built from TRBV19 and TRBJ1-1, with D possibly TRBD1 on 5 matching bases. CDR1 is LNHDA, CDR2 SQIVND, per germline (reference sequence). Trimming shortened V by 6 bases and J by 8 bases, and 16 bases separated the two germline ends. The CDR3 sequence is 13 residues long. CDR3 loop: CASSISRQREAFF. The CDR3 nucleotides read TGTGCCAGTAGCATTAGTCGACAGCGAGAAGCTTTCTTT. Full variable domain (remainder filled in from reference TRBV19 and TRBJ1-1): DGGITQSPKYLFRKEGQNVTLSCEQNLNHDAMYWYRQDPGQGLRLIYYSQIVNDFQKGDIAEGYSVSREKKESFPLTVTSAQKNPTAFYLCASSISRQREAFFGQGTRLTVV.

This clone appeared a single time. This chain connects TRBV3-1 (or the pseudogene TRBV3-2) to TRBJ1-4; D is ambiguous. From germline, CDR1 is LGHDT and CDR2 YNNKEL (reference sequence). With 4 bases removed from V and 10 bases from J, the gap between germline ends came to 13 bases. The CDR3 extends over 13 amino acids. The CDR3 DNA reads TGTGCCAGCAGCCTCGGCGGAGAGGTAAAACTGTTTTTT. Encoded protein: CASSLGGEVKLFF.

The chain joins TRBV6-2 or TRBV6-3 to TRBJ1-2, with TRBD1 as a possible D gene (6 bases). The V end was cut by 5 bases, the J end by 8 bases, with 12 bases between. The CDR3 length is 12 residues. Germline V gene sequence: CDR1 MNHEY, CDR2 SVGEGT. The CDR3 coding sequence is TGTGCCAGCAGTCACGGACAGAGCGGCTACACCTTC. Protein sequence: CASSHGQSGYTF.

The chain combines TRBV19 with TRBJ1-1; 9 positions match TRBD1. With V trimmed by 7 bases and J by 4 bases, 10 bases remained unmatched. This CDR3 region has 15 residues. Germline V gives CDR1 LNHDA, CDR2 SQIVND (reference sequence). CDR3 nucleotides: TGTGCCAGTACTCCCCTGCGACAGGGGGGCACTGAAGCTTTCTTT. Encoded protein: CASTPLRQGGTEAFF.

V and J are TRBV19 and TRBJ1-2, with TRBD1 matching over 9 bases. Per germline, CDR1 LNHDA and CDR2 SQIVND (reference sequence). The CDR3 totals 14 residues. The ends lost 4 bases at V and 8 bases at J; junction bases unmatched: 8. In DNA form, the CDR3 reads TGTGCCAGTAGTACCACCCGACAGGGGGTCGGCTACACCTTC. This gives the protein CASSTTRQGVGYTF.

The chain links TRBV14 to TRBJ1-2; 7 bases line up with TRBD1. The germline CDR1 and CDR2 sequences are SGHDN and FVKESK. This CDR3 spans 13 amino acids. Trimming at V came to 3 bases and at J to 4 bases, leaving 2 bases not matched to a gene. The CDR3 DNA follows: TGTGCCAGCAGCCAGGGACAGACCTATGGCTACACCTTC. Translating gives CASSQGQTYGYTF.

The chain employs TRBV6-6 and TRBJ1-5, with D hard to call. CDR1 and CDR2 from the germline V gene are MNHNY and SVGAGI (reference sequence). The length of the CDR3 is 12 residues. Trimming stripped 0 bases from V and 7 bases from J, with 4 bases between. CDR3: CASSYSSQPQHF. CDR3 bases: TGTGCCAGCAGTTACTCGTCCCAGCCCCAGCATTTT.

In its sample, this clone was seen once. The V call is TRBV5-1, the J call TRBJ1-1; weak D call: TRBD1 (5 bases). CDR3 length: 13 amino acids. Germline V CDR1 and CDR2: SGHRS, YFSETQ. The germline V and J ends were trimmed by 1 base and 8 bases, with 12 bases remaining between them. CDR3 nucleotides: TGCGCCAGCAGCTTGTCAGGGACGATGGAAGCTTTCTTT. Translation gives CASSLSGTMEAFF.

The J gene is TRBJ2-7, the V gene TRBV6-2 or TRBV6-3; weak D call: TRBD1 (5 bases). The CDR3 runs 15 residues. The V gene lost 5 bases and the J gene lost 1 base, with 15 bases spanning the gap. Germline-derived CDR1 and CDR2 are MNHEY and SVGEGT. The CDR3 DNA sequence: TGTGCCAGCAGTGCCCCAGGGAAGGGGTCCTACGAGCAGTACTTC. Translating gives CASSAPGKGSYEQYF.

The V and J genes are TRBV6-2 or TRBV6-3 and TRBJ2-2; the D is unclear. Germline-derived CDR1 and CDR2 are MNHEY and SVGEGT. The CDR3 has 13 amino acids. The V end was cut by 4 bases, the J end by 0 bases, with 3 bases between. The CDR3 region has the DNA TGTGCCAGCAGTTTCGCGAACACCGGGGAGCTGTTTTTT. Translated, it gives CASSFANTGELFF.

The rearrangement uses TRBV6-5 and TRBJ2-7; TRBD1 might be the D (6 bases). This CDR3 spans 13 amino acids. V lost 6 bases, J lost 1 base, and 10 bases lay in between. Germline CDR1 MNHEY, CDR2 SVGAGI. CDR3 nucleotide sequence: TGTGCCAGCAGCCACAGGGTTTCCTACGAGCAGTACTTC. Amino acids: CASSHRVSYEQYF.

This clone has just one count. The rearrangement joins TRBV7-8 to TRBJ1-5, with TRBD1 as a possible D gene (5 bases). This CDR3 has 14 amino acids. V lost 8 bases and J 2 bases, leaving 13 bases between the germline ends. Germline V gives CDR1 SGHVS, CDR2 FQNEAQ. CDR3 sequence reads: CASGPGRGNQPQHF. The CDR3 DNA is TGTGCCAGCGGACCAGGGAGAGGCAATCAGCCCCAGCATTTT. The variable domain in full, completed from reference TRBV7-8 and TRBJ1-5, reads GAGVSQSPRYKVAKRGQDVALRCDPISGHVSLFWYQQALGQGPEFLTYFQNEAQLDKSGLPSDRFFAERPEGSVSTLKIQRTQQEDSAVYLCASGPGRGNQPQHFGDGTRLSIL.

V gene TRBV12-3 or TRBV12-4 combines with J gene TRBJ1-1, with D possibly matching TRBD1 (5 bases). This CDR3 contains 13 residues. V was clipped by 5 bases and J by 3 bases, with 10 bases between them. The CDR3 is CASSRRQYTEAFF. In DNA, the CDR3 is TGTGCCAGCAGTAGGAGACAGTACACTGAAGCTTTCTTT.

This chain uses TRBV21-1 with TRBJ1-1. TRBV21-1 is deemed a pseudogene. The length of the CDR3 is 18 residues. The CDR3 protein is CASSYFPGGGGLATEAFF. The CDR3 DNA is TGTGCCAGCAGCTACTTTCCCGGTGGGGGGGGCCTTGCCACTGAAGCTTTCTTT.

The J gene is TRBJ2-7, the V gene TRBV5-5; 11 bases agree with TRBD1. Germline CDR1 and CDR2: SGHKS and YYEKEE (reference sequence). The CDR3 runs to 15 residues. V gave up 4 bases and J gave up 3 bases; unmatched junction bases: 6. The DNA for the CDR3 is TGTGCCAGCAGCCTCGGGGGGACAGGGGGCTACGAGCAGTACTTC. Its translation: CASSLGGTGGYEQYF.

This chain links TRBV5-5 with TRBJ1-1; 10 positions match TRBD1. CDR1 is SGHKS and CDR2 is YYEKEE in the germline V gene (reference sequence). The CDR3 runs to 17 residues. Losses at the gene ends were 2 bases for V and 2 bases for J; bases not matched to a gene: 9. CDR3 protein: CASSFYPGQGINTEAFF. The CDR3 DNA sequence: TGTGCCAGCAGCTTCTATCCGGGACAGGGGATCAACACTGAAGCTTTCTTT.

The chain recombines TRBV7-2 with TRBJ2-5, with TRBD1 matching 7 bases. Trimming took 5 bases from V and 1 from J; bases not matched to a gene: 4. The CDR3 loop spans 14 amino acids. Germline assignment: CDR1 SGHTA and CDR2 FQGNSA. DNA for the CDR3: TGTGCCAGCAGCCTACGACAGGGCCAAGAGACCCAGTACTTC. Amino acid sequence: CASSLRQGQETQYF.

The rearrangement uses TRBV12-3 or TRBV12-4 and TRBJ1-2; weak D call: TRBD1 (5 bases). The V end was cut by 7 bases, the J end by 7 bases, with 16 bases between. The CDR3 is 13 amino acids. The CDR3: CASTSGVAGGYTF. DNA for the CDR3: TGTGCCAGCACCTCGGGGGTGGCTGGTGGCTACACCTTC.

The rearrangement uses TRBV5-4 and TRBJ2-7, with 8 bases fitting TRBD1. Germline lookup yields CDR1 SGHNT and CDR2 YYREEE (reference sequence). The CDR3 runs to 14 residues. After removal of 4 bases from V and 4 bases from J, the junction contained 7 bases not matched to a gene. This CDR3 reads CASSGGQARYEQYF. The CDR3 region has the DNA TGTGCCAGCAGCGGGGGACAGGCCCGATACGAGCAGTACTTC. The full variable domain, in which reference TRBV5-4 and TRBJ2-7 provide the parts outside the CDR3, is ETGVTQSPTHLIKTRGQQVTLRCSSQSGHNTVSWYQQALGQGPQFIFQYYREEENGRGNFPPRFSGLQFPNYSSELNVNALELDDSALYLCASSGGQARYEQYFGPGTRLTVT.